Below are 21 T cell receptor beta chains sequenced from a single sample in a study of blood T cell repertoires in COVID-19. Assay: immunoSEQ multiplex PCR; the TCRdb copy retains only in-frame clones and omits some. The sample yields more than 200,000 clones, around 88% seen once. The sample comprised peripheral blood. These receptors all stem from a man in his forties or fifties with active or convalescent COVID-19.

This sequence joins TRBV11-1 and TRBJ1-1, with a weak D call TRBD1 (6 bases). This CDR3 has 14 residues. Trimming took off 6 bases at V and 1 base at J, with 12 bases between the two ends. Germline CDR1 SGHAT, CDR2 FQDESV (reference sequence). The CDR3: CASRLDSANTEAFF. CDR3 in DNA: TGTGCCAGCAGACTGGACAGTGCGAACACTGAAGCTTTCTTT.

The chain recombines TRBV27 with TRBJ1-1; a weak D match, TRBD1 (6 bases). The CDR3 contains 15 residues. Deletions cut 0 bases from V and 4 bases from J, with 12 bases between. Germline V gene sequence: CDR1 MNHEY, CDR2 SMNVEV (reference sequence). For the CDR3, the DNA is TGTGCCAGCAGTTTATCCGCGACAGGATCCACTGAAGCTTTCTTT. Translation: CASSLSATGSTEAFF.

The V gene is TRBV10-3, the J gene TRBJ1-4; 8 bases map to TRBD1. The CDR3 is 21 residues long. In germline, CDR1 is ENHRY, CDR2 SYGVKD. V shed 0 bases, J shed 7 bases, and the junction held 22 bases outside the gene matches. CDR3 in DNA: TGTGCCATCAGTGAGTCGATGGTGGCAGGGGGCGGCGTGGGTCAAGGTGAAAAACTGTTTTTT. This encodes CAISESMVAGGGVGQGEKLFF.

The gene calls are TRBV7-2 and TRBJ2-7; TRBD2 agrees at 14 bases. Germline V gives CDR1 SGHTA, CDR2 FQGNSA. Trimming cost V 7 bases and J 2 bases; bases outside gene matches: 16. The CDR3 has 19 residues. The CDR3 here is CASTDSAGTSGRSAYEQYF. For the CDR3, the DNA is TGTGCCAGCACCGACTCAGCCGGGACTAGCGGGAGAAGCGCCTACGAGCAGTACTTC.

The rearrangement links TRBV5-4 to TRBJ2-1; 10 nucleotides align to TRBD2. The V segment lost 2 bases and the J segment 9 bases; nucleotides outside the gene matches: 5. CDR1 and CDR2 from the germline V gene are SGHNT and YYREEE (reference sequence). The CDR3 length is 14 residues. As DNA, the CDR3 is TGTGCCAGCAGCTTAGCGGGGGGGCCCGGTGAGCAGTTCTTC. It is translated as CASSLAGGPGEQFF.

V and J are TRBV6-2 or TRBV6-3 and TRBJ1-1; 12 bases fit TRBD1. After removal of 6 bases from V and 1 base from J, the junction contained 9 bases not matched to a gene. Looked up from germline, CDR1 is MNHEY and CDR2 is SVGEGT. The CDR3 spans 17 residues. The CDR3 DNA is TGTGCCAGCAGCTATGGGACAGGGGGCTTGCAGAACACTGAAGCTTTCTTT. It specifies CASSYGTGGLQNTEAFF.

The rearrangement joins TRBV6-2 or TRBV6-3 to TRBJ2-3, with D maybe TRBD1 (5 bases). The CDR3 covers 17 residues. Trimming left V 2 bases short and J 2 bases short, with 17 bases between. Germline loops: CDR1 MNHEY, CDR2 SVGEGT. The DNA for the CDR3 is TGTGCCAGCAGTTACGACATTCTGTCAGGGCACACAGATACGCAGTATTTT. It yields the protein CASSYDILSGHTDTQYF.

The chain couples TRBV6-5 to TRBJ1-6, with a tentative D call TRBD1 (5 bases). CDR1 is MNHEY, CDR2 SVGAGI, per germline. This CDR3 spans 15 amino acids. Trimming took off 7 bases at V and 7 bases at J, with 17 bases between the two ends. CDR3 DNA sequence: TGTGCCAGCACTAGCACCGGGGGTCGGAATTCACCCCTCCACTTT. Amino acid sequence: CASTSTGGRNSPLHF.

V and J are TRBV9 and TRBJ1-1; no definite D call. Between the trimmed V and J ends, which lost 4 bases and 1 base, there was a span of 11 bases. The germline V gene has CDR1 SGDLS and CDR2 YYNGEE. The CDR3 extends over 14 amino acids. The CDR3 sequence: CASSLQSGNTEAFF. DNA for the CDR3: TGTGCCAGCAGCCTTCAAAGCGGGAACACTGAAGCTTTCTTT.

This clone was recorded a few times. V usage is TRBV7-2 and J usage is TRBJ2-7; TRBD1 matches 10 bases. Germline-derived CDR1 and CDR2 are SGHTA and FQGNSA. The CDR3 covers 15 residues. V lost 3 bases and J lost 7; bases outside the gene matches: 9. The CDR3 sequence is CASSLQGTGAREQYF. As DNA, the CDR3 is TGTGCCAGCAGCTTGCAAGGGACAGGGGCAAGGGAGCAGTACTTC.

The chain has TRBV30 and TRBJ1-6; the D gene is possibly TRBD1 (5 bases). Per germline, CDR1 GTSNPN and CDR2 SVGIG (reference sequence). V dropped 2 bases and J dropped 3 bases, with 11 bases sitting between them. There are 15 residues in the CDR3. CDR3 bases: TGTGCCTGGAGTCCTCCGACAGTCTATAATTCACCCCTCCACTTT. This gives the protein CAWSPPTVYNSPLHF.

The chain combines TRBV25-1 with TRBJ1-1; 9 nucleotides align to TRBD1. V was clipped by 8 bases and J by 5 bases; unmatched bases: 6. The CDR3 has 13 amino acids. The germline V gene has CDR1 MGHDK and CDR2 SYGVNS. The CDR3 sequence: CASRGQGQTEAFF. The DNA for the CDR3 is TGTGCCAGCCGGGGACAGGGCCAAACTGAAGCTTTCTTT. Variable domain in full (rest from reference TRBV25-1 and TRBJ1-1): EADIYQTPRYLVIGTGKKITLECSQTMGHDKMYWYQQDPGMELHLIHYSYGVNSTEKGDLSSESTVSRIRTEHFPLTLESARPSHTSQYLCASRGQGQTEAFFGQGTRLTVV.

CDR3 DNA sequence: TGTGCCAGCAGCTCAACCGAGGGTCGGTCCTACGAGCAGTACTTC. The encoded protein is CASSSTEGRSYEQYF. V and J are TRBV7-9 and TRBJ2-7, with D perhaps matching TRBD2 (5 bases). CDR3 size: 15 residues. From germline, CDR1 is SEHNR and CDR2 FQNEAQ (reference sequence). The germline V and J ends were trimmed by 4 bases and 1 base, with 14 bases remaining between them.

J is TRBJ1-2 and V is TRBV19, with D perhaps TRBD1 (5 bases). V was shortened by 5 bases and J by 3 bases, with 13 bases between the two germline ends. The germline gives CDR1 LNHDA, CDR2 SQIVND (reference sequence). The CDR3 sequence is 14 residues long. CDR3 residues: CASSHRGTDYGYTF. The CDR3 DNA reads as TGTGCCAGTAGTCACCGCGGGACTGACTATGGCTACACCTTC.

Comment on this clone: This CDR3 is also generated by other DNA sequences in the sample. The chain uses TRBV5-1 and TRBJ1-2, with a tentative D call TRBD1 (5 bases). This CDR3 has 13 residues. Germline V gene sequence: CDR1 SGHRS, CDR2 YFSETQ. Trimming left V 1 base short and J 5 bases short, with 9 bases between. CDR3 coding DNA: TGCGCCAGCAGCTTGTCGGGGGGGTATGGCTACACCTTC. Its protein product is CASSLSGGYGYTF.

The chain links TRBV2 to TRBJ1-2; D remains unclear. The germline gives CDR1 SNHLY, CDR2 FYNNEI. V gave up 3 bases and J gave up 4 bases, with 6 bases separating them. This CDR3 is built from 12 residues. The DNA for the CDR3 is TGTGCCAGCAGTGAGGGCGTCTATGGCTACACCTTC. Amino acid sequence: CASSEGVYGYTF.

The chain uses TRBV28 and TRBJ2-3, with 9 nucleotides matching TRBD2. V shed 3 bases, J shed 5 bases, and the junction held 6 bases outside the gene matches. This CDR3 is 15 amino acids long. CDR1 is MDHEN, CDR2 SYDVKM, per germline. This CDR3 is CASSLGGRVLDTQYF. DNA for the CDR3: TGTGCCAGCAGTTTGGGCGGGAGGGTTTTAGATACGCAGTATTTT. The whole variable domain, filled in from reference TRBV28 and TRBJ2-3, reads DVKVTQSSRYLVKRTGEKVFLECVQDMDHENMFWYRQDPGLGLRLIYFSYDVKMKEKGDIPEGYSVSREKKERFSLILESASTNQTSMYLCASSLGGRVLDTQYFGPGTRLTVL.

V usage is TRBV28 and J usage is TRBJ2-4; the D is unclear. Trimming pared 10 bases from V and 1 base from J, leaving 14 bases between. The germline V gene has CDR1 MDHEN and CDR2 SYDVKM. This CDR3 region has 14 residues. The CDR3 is CATFPGSAKNIQYF. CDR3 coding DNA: TGTGCCACCTTCCCGGGTTCTGCCAAAAACATTCAGTACTTC.

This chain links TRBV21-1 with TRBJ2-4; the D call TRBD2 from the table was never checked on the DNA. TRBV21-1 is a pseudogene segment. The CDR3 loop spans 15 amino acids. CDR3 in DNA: TGTGCCAGCAGAAGCACCGGGTTGGCCAAAAACATTCAGTACTTC. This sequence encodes CASRSTGLAKNIQYF.

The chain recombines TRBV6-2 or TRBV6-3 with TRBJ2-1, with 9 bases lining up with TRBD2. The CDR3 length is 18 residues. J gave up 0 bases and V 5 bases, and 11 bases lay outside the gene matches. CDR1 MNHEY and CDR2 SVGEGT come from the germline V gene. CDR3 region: CASSRGGAGGSSYNEQFF. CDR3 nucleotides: TGTGCCAGCAGTCGGGGCGGAGCGGGAGGAAGCTCCTACAATGAGCAGTTCTTC.

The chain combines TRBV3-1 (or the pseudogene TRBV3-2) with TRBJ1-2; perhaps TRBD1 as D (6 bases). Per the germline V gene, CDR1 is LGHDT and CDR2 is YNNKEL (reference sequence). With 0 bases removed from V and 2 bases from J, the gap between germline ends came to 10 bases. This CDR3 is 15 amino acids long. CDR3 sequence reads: CASSQDTGWNYGYTF. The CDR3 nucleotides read TGTGCCAGCAGCCAAGACACAGGGTGGAACTATGGCTACACCTTC.